The clone carrying this T cell receptor (beta chain) was recorded many times. Antigen unknown. The data belong to a study of molecular identifiers for immune sequencing clone quantification. Findings and limits, study-wide: Clone sizes could be underestimated for highly expanded clones when identical TCR molecules share a barcode.

A single record per CDR3 protein comes from TCRdb applying MiXCR to the PCR reads. This table holds about half a million distinct CDR3 sequences, 25% found once. Sorting recovered naive CD8 T cells on a CD8+CD4-CCR7+CD45RA+ profile. The sequencing input was naive CD8+ T cells from blood, with Jurkat cell RNA spiked in. As for subset: FACS-sorted CD8+CD4-CCR7+CD45RA+ naive T cells. This TCR derives from a human donor in good health. Some libraries in this study had Jurkat cell RNA spiked in.

CDR3 sequence reads: CASSYSVGGTDTQYF. The CDR3 bases are TGTGCCAGCAGTTACTCGGTCGGAGGCACAGATACGCAGTATTTT. The chain recombines TRBV6-6 with TRBJ2-3; D is unclear. Germline V gene lookup returns CDR1 MNHNY and CDR2 SVGAGI (reference sequence). The CDR3 consists of 15 residues. With 0 bases removed from V and 1 base from J, the gap between germline ends came to 8 bases.